These 3 T cell receptor beta chains share one sample of origin, sequenced in a study of neoadjuvant anti-PD-1 for oral cavity cancer (dated by TCRdb to the early 2020s). The sample's time point label, decoded: before neoadjuvant nivolumab. The library was built by means of the immunoSEQ multiplex PCR assay. TCRdb re-hosts the immuneACCESS table, in-frame sequences only. Its copies lack some clones; in the studies checked, an unresolved V gene accounts for under half of them, and the cause for the rest is not known. For this sample there are 60,000 to 80,000 clones; under 85% appear just once. Around 2.6% of the sample is held by the ten biggest clonotypes. Here the sequenced sample was PBMCs, taken before nivolumab (anti-PD-1) treatment. The source is a person between 40 and 85 years old with oral cavity squamous cell carcinoma.

This clone was picked up one time. This chain joins TRBV7-9 and TRBJ1-3; TRBD1 might be the D (6 bases). With 6 bases removed from V and 3 bases from J, the gap between germline ends came to 12 bases. This CDR3 is built from 14 residues. Germline CDR1 reads SEHNR; CDR2 reads FQNEAQ (reference sequence). The CDR3 region has the DNA TGTGCCAGCAGACACAGGGTGTATGGAAACACCATATATTTT. Amino acid sequence: CASRHRVYGNTIYF.

V and J are TRBV15 and TRBJ2-7; 7 positions agree with TRBD1. The V gene end was trimmed by 4 bases and the J gene end by 2 bases; junction bases not matched to a gene: 8. This CDR3 is 15 amino acids long. Germline CDR1 and CDR2: LNHNV and YYDKDF (reference sequence). The CDR3 nucleotides are TGTGCCACCAGCACCGGACAGGTGTCGGCCTACGAGCAGTACTTC. Protein product: CATSTGQVSAYEQYF.

The chain is built from TRBV20-1 and TRBJ1-1; D remains ambiguous. With 5 bases removed from V and 3 bases from J, the gap between germline ends came to 7 bases. Germline-derived CDR1 and CDR2 are DFQATT and SNEGSKA (reference sequence). The CDR3 contains 11 residues. The CDR3 here is CSAGKDTEAFF. CDR3 in DNA: TGCAGTGCTGGTAAGGACACTGAAGCTTTCTTT.